A selection of T cell receptor beta chains follows, all from one sample in a study of technical replicates of blood from several donors. Profiled with immunoSEQ multiplex PCR; TCRdb holds only in-frame clones, not every one. The table shows fewer than 90,000 clones, with roughly 93% occurring only once. Material: T cells isolated from PBMCs. All receptors come from a human donor in good health. CDR3s include the opening cysteine and the closing phenylalanine or tryptophan. Each record gives: CDR3 length, D gene, J gene, clone size, V gene, CDR3 DNA, CDR3 protein. A D gene is named only where the DNA matches it firmly. Expanded clones get a size class; other rows say once, few or many, or leave the size out.

13,TRBD1,TRBJ2-4,few,TRBV19,TGTGCCAGCCTGGGGACAGACAAAAACATTCAGTACTTC,CASLGTDKNIQYF
17,TRBD2,TRBJ2-3,NA,TRBV5-1,TGCGCCAGCAGCTTAACCTCAACCGGGACTATCACAGATACGCAGTATTTT,CASSLTSTGTITDTQYF
13,NA,TRBJ1-2,NA,TRBV19,TGTGCCAGTGCCGGGAACAGTCACTATGGCTACACCTTC,CASAGNSHYGYTF
14,TRBD1,TRBJ1-1,NA,TRBV4-1,TGCGCCAGCAGGCAGACAGGGGTGGTGTCTGAAGCTTTCTTT,CASRQTGVVSEAFF
15,TRBD2,TRBJ2-3,NA,TRBV6-4,TGTGCCAGCAGTGACTCCGGGGGGGCCACAGATACGCAGTATTTT,CASSDSGGATDTQYF
14,NA,TRBJ2-7,NA,TRBV6-5,TGTGCCAGCAGTTTCGAGGCAGCCTCCTACGAGCAGTACTTC,CASSFEAASYEQYF
13,NA,TRBJ2-1,once,TRBV11-2,TGTGCCAGCAGCTTAGTTCGAGCGGGTGAGCAGTTCTTC,CASSLVRAGEQFF
13,TRBD1,TRBJ1-2,once,TRBV19,TGTGCCAGTAGTCCGGGACAGGGCTATGGCTACACCTTC,CASSPGQGYGYTF
15,TRBD1,TRBJ2-1,NA,TRBV5-1,TGCGCCAGCAGCTCCACCGGGACAGGGGACAATGAGCAGTTCTTC,CASSSTGTGDNEQFF
19,TRBD1,TRBJ2-6,NA,TRBV27,TGTGCCAGCAGTGAGGGACAGGGAAAGGTGGTCGCTGGGGCCAACGTCCTGACTTTC,CASSEGQGKVVAGANVLTF
15,NA,TRBJ1-5,NA,TRBV30,TGTGCCTGGGCTAGGATGGCGGGAGGTGGTCAGCCCCAGCATTTT,CAWARMAGGGQPQHF
15,TRBD1,TRBJ2-7,once,TRBV5-1,TGCGCCAGCAGCTTGGTGTACAGGGGCGCCTACGAGCAGTACTTC,CASSLVYRGAYEQYF
14,NA,TRBJ2-3,once,TRBV28,TGTGCCAGCAGCGGGGAAATAGGCACAGATACGCAGTATTTT,CASSGEIGTDTQYF
15,NA,TRBJ2-6,NA,TRBV5-1,TGCGCCAGCAGAGGGACACCCTCTGGGGCCAACGTCCTGACTTTC,CASRGTPSGANVLTF
14,NA,TRBJ2-1,NA,TRBV18,TGTGCCAGCTCACCCGGGACACAAGACAATGAGCAGTTCTTC,CASSPGTQDNEQFF
15,TRBD2,TRBJ2-3,few,TRBV5-4,TGTGCCAGCAGCTTAGGACTAGCGGGGGCAGATACGCAGTATTTT,CASSLGLAGADTQYF
18,TRBD1,TRBJ1-4,NA,TRBV25-1,TGTGCCAGCCGGAAGGGGGGGGACAGGGGGCTCCCCAAGGAAAAACTGTTTTTT,CASRKGGDRGLPKEKLFF
14,NA,TRBJ2-1,NA,TRBV11-3,TGTGCCAGCAGCTTTTCGGGGTCGGACAATGAGCAGTTCTTC,CASSFSGSDNEQFF
14,TRBD1,TRBJ2-1,NA,TRBV19,TGTGCCAGTAGTATCCAGGCAGGGGGCCATGAGCAGTTCTTC,CASSIQAGGHEQFF
11,NA,TRBJ2-7,NA,TRBV5-4,TGTGCCAGCAGCTTTAACTACGAGCAGTACTTC,CASSFNYEQYF
13,NA,TRBJ1-1,NA,TRBV9,TGTGCCAGCAGCTTCACAGGGAACGGGGAAGCTTTCTTT,CASSFTGNGEAFF
17,TRBD1,TRBJ1-5,NA,TRBV7-9,TGTGCCAGCAGCTTAATCGGGACAGGGGGCGGAGGACAGCCCCAGCATTTT,CASSLIGTGGGGQPQHF
17,NA,TRBJ2-7,NA,TRBV4-1,TGCGCCAGCAGCCAAGATTGGGAGGCGAGGCGAAACTACGAGCAGTACTTC,CASSQDWEARRNYEQYF
16,TRBD2,TRBJ2-1,NA,TRBV19,TGTGCCAGTAGTATAGCCGCTAGCGGGGCCTACAATGAGCAGTTCTTC,CASSIAASGAYNEQFF
19,TRBD2,TRBJ2-2,NA,TRBV11-3,TGTGCCAGCAGCTTGTCTCCGGGACTAGCGGGAGTGGGGACCGGGGAGCTGTTTTTT,CASSLSPGLAGVGTGELFF
15,TRBD2,TRBJ2-2,NA,TRBV15,TGTGCCACCAGCCTAGAGCGGGGGGCCACCGGGGAGCTGTTTTTT,CATSLERGATGELFF
14,NA,TRBJ1-6,NA,TRBV10-3,TGTGCCATCAGTTACAGGGCCGATAATTCACCCCTCCACTTT,CAISYRADNSPLHF
13,TRBD1,TRBJ1-2,NA,TRBV30,TGTGCCTGGAGTAACACAGGGGTGGGAGGCTACACCTTC,CAWSNTGVGGYTF
12,NA,TRBJ1-1,NA,TRBV28,TGTGCCAGCGTTTGGGGGGACACTGAAGCTTTCTTT,CASVWGDTEAFF
14,TRBD2,TRBJ2-1,once,TRBV27,TGTGCCACCACTAAGAGCGCGGGAGGGTATGAGCAGTTCTTC,CATTKSAGGYEQFF
21,NA,TRBJ2-1,NA,TRBV7-6,TGTGCCAGCAACCTCTTAAAGACAGCCTCACTCTCCAAACTTTCCTACAATGAGCAGTTCTTC,CASNLLKTASLSKLSYNEQFF
16,NA,TRBJ1-3,NA,TRBV5-4,TGTGCCAGCAGCTTGGGGCAGGGTTTCTCTGGAAACACCATATATTTT,CASSLGQGFSGNTIYF
15,TRBD2,TRBJ2-4,NA,TRBV28,TGTGCCAGCAGTAGGGAGAGCGGGAGGGCCCACATTCAGTACTTC,CASSRESGRAHIQYF
14,TRBD1,TRBJ1-3,once,TRBV5-4,TGTGCCAGCAGCTCGACAGGGGCCGGAAACACCATATATTTT,CASSSTGAGNTIYF
13,TRBD2,TRBJ2-1,NA,TRBV2,TGTGCCAGCAGCGGGACTAGCTTCGGTGAGCAGTTCTTC,CASSGTSFGEQFF
16,NA,TRBJ1-4,NA,TRBV5-1,TGCGCCAGCAGCTTCTTAACAGGGCCGAGTAATGAAAAACTGTTTTTT,CASSFLTGPSNEKLFF
15,TRBD1,TRBJ2-7,NA,TRBV4-1,TGCGCCAGCAGTCTAACTGGGGACAGCTCCTACGAGCAGTACTTC,CASSLTGDSSYEQYF
14,NA,TRBJ2-5,NA,TRBV13,TGTGCCAGCAGCTTTCGGAGGGCCAGGGAGACCCAGTACTTC,CASSFRRARETQYF
16,TRBD1,TRBJ1-2,NA,TRBV5-1,TGCGCCAGCAGCAAAACCGGGACAGGGATTTGGGGTGGCTACACCTTC,CASSKTGTGIWGGYTF
17,TRBD1,TRBJ1-2,once,TRBV18,TGTGCCAGCTCGCCCGGGACAGGGGGCATCTTGAGCTATGGCTACACCTTC,CASSPGTGGILSYGYTF
14,NA,TRBJ2-7,NA,TRBV4-1,TGCGCCAGCAGCCAAGGGTCAGGGATCTACGAGCAGTACTTC,CASSQGSGIYEQYF
15,NA,TRBJ1-2,NA,TRBV28,TGTGCCAGCAGTGTCGGGACACGGAAACACTATGGCTACACCTTC,CASSVGTRKHYGYTF
13,NA,TRBJ2-1,NA,TRBV6-5,TGTGCCACCACTTCGGTGAACGGTAATGAGCAGTTCTTC,CATTSVNGNEQFF
15,TRBD1,TRBJ2-7,NA,TRBV7-3,TGTGCCAGCAGCTTATTAGGGACAGGAACCTACGAGCAGTACTTC,CASSLLGTGTYEQYF
17,TRBD2,TRBJ2-7,NA,TRBV7-2,TGTGCCAGCAGCTTGGTGCTAGCGGGAGGGCCGAAGGACGAGCAGTACTTC,CASSLVLAGGPKDEQYF
15,TRBD1,TRBJ2-7,NA,TRBV6-1,TGTGCCAGCACCGGGGTGGGACAGGGGACCTACGAGCAGTACTTC,CASTGVGQGTYEQYF
13,NA,TRBJ1-5,NA,TRBV28,TGTGCCAGCTCCGACAGAAGCAATCAGCCCCAGCATTTT,CASSDRSNQPQHF
15,NA,TRBJ2-7,NA,TRBV18,TGTGCCAGCTCACCACCGGGGACTGTGTGGTACGAGCAGTACTTC,CASSPPGTVWYEQYF
14,NA,TRBJ2-7,NA,TRBV7-9,TGTGCCAGCAGCTTAAAAGACAGTGGCTACGAGCAGTACTTC,CASSLKDSGYEQYF
14,NA,TRBJ1-2,few,TRBV30,TGTGCCTGGAGTGCAGGAGGGAGATCAAGTGGCTACACCTTC,CAWSAGGRSSGYTF
13,NA,TRBJ1-1,NA,TRBV6-5,TGTGCCAGCAGTTACGGGAGGGTCACTGAAGCTTTCTTT,CASSYGRVTEAFF
14,TRBD1,TRBJ1-2,NA,TRBV4-1,TGCGCCAGCATCTCCATAGGGACAGGTCAAGGCTACACCTTC,CASISIGTGQGYTF
14,TRBD1,TRBJ1-1,NA,TRBV28,TGTGCCAGCGGGCCGGGACAGATGAACACTGAAGCTTTCTTT,CASGPGQMNTEAFF